The 18 T cell receptor beta chains presented below share a single source sample, sequenced in a study of shared clonotypes between healthy human individuals. It was CD45RO-negative cells, positively selected for CCR7, that made up naive CD8 cells, with terminally differentiated effector memory CD45RA+ cells excluded. Profiling relied on immunoSEQ multiplex PCR, and the TCRdb table lists in-frame clones only, not all of them. The table has some 800,000 clones, 80% to 95% seen once. The sequenced sample consisted of naive CD8+ T cells sorted from blood. Receptor source: a young man in good health.

The V and J genes are TRBV7-3 and TRBJ2-2; 7 bases are a match to TRBD1. Germline V gene sequence: CDR1 SGHTA, CDR2 FQGTGA. Unmatched junction bases numbered 4, after V lost 5 bases and J lost 4 bases. The CDR3 runs 14 residues. The CDR3 DNA is TGTGCCAGCAGCCGATCAGGGGGCACCGGGGAGCTGTTTTTT. Translating it yields CASSRSGGTGELFF.

This chain uses TRBV4-2 with TRBJ2-3, with D possibly TRBD2 on 6 matching bases. The germline gives CDR1 LGHNA, CDR2 YNFKEQ. Between the trimmed V and J ends, which lost 4 bases and 6 bases, there was a span of 14 bases. The CDR3 covers 14 residues. CDR3 protein: CASSPVITSDTQYF. The DNA for the CDR3 is TGTGCCAGCAGCCCAGTAATTACTAGCGATACGCAGTATTTT.

The rearrangement links TRBV27 to TRBJ2-1, with 11 bases aligning to TRBD2. The CDR3 consists of 16 residues. V gave up 0 bases and J gave up 7 bases; unmatched junction bases: 5. Looked up from germline, CDR1 is MNHEY and CDR2 is SMNVEV (reference sequence). The CDR3 protein is CASSLSWVAGGNEQFF. Written as DNA, the CDR3 is TGTGCCAGCAGTTTATCCTGGGTAGCGGGAGGGAATGAGCAGTTCTTC.

The sample holds many counts of this clone. V is TRBV10-3 and J is TRBJ1-2; D is perhaps TRBD1 (6 bases). The CDR3 contains 14 residues. The V end lost 5 bases, the J end lost 6 bases, and 16 bases lay between the germline ends. Looked up from germline, CDR1 is ENHRY and CDR2 is SYGVKD. This CDR3 is CAISIGAGADGYTF. In DNA, the CDR3 is TGTGCCATCAGTATAGGGGCAGGGGCTGATGGCTACACCTTC.

The chain is built from TRBV19 and TRBJ2-1; the match to TRBD2 covers 7 bases. There are 14 residues in the CDR3. Germline V gene lookup returns CDR1 LNHDA and CDR2 SQIVND (reference sequence). J lost 0 bases, V lost 6 bases, and 2 bases had no gene match. In DNA form, the CDR3 reads TGTGCCAGTAGAACGGGAGGCTCCTACAATGAGCAGTTCTTC. This translates into CASRTGGSYNEQFF.

The chain couples TRBV5-1 to TRBJ2-1; 12 bases match TRBD1. CDR1 and CDR2 from the germline V gene are SGHRS and YFSETQ. V lost 7 bases, J lost 7 bases, and 9 bases stayed unmatched. This CDR3 is built from 15 residues. The CDR3 DNA reads as TGCGCCAGCTCCTCCCGGGACAGGGGGCGAAATGAGCAGTTCTTC. Its translation: CASSSRDRGRNEQFF.

CDR3: CASRELQGAGELFF. CDR3 nucleotides: TGTGCCAGCAGGGAATTACAGGGCGCCGGGGAGCTGTTTTTT. The rearrangement uses TRBV27 and TRBJ2-2; D is possibly TRBD1 (6 bases). The germline V and J ends were trimmed by 6 bases and 6 bases, with 14 bases remaining between them. CDR3 length equals 14 residues. Germline V gene lookup returns CDR1 MNHEY and CDR2 SMNVEV (reference sequence).

The genes are TRBV10-1 and TRBJ2-7; possibly TRBD2 for D (5 bases). This CDR3 comprises 14 residues. Germline V gene sequence: CDR1 WNHNN, CDR2 SYGVQD (reference sequence). Trimming left V 6 bases short and J 2 bases short, with 14 bases between. Here the CDR3 reads CASRESRGPYEQYF. CDR3 bases: TGCGCCAGCAGAGAATCGAGAGGGCCCTACGAGCAGTACTTC.

The chain links TRBV9 to TRBJ1-3, with D perhaps matching TRBD1 (6 bases). Germline V gene lookup returns CDR1 SGDLS and CDR2 YYNGEE. V lost 3 bases and J 0 bases, leaving 13 bases between the germline ends. The CDR3 runs 16 residues. Written as DNA, the CDR3 is TGTGCCAGCAGCGCGAATCAGGGGATCTCTGGAAACACCATATATTTT. Its translation: CASSANQGISGNTIYF.

A few counts support this clone. This chain connects TRBV19 to TRBJ2-1; D remains unclear. V shed 5 bases and J shed 0 bases, with 17 bases lying between them. CDR3 size: 17 residues. In germline, CDR1 is LNHDA, CDR2 SQIVND (reference sequence). The DNA of the CDR3 is TGTGCCAGTAGTGCCCTAAGTCGGGTAAGCTCCTACAATGAGCAGTTCTTC. This codes for CASSALSRVSSYNEQFF.

V and J are TRBV7-8 and TRBJ1-2, with a weak D call TRBD1 (5 bases). The V gene's germline CDR1 is SGHVS and CDR2 FQNEAQ. The V end was cut by 2 bases, the J end by 7 bases, with 17 bases between. This CDR3 has 15 residues. The CDR3 loop is CASSLITGAVGGYTF. In DNA form, the CDR3 reads TGTGCCAGCAGCTTAATTACAGGAGCCGTAGGTGGCTACACCTTC.

This chain's CDR3 is CASSSAGQGGYVYGYTF. The CDR3, as DNA: TGTGCCAGCAGTTCCGCGGGGCAGGGGGGTTATGTCTATGGCTACACCTTC. The rearrangement links TRBV27 to TRBJ1-2, with 7 bases matching TRBD1. The CDR3 has 17 residues. Unmatched junction bases numbered 15, after V lost 4 bases and J lost 4 bases. Looked up from germline, CDR1 is MNHEY and CDR2 is SMNVEV (reference sequence).

This chain connects TRBV11-2 to TRBJ2-5; no firm D call. Germline values: CDR1 SGHAT, CDR2 FQNNGV. With 5 bases removed from V and 5 bases from J, the gap between germline ends came to 15 bases. The CDR3 runs 14 residues. The CDR3 bases are TGTGCCAGCAGCCTATCCTGGGGTAAGGAGACCCAGTACTTC. This sequence encodes CASSLSWGKETQYF. The full variable domain, its missing parts supplied by reference TRBV11-2 and TRBJ2-5, is EAGVAQSPRYKIIEKRQSVAFWCNPISGHATLYWYQQILGQGPKLLIQFQNNGVVDDSQLPKDRFSAERLKGVDSTLKIQPAKLEDSAVYLCASSLSWGKETQYFGPGTRLLVL.

The chain employs TRBV29-1 and TRBJ2-3, with 9 bases lining up with TRBD1. The CDR3 sequence is 13 residues long. The germline CDR1 and CDR2 sequences are SQVTM and ANQGSEA. V was pared by 6 bases and J by 2 bases, with 3 bases of the junction left unmatched. In nucleotides, the CDR3 is TGCAGCGTCTGGACAGGGGACACAGATACGCAGTATTTT. It codes for CSVWTGDTDTQYF.

This clone was seen just once. The chain employs TRBV6-5 and TRBJ2-7; the D call may be TRBD1 or TRBD2 (5 bases each). CDR3 length equals 15 residues. CDR1 is MNHEY and CDR2 is SVGAGI in the germline V gene. V dropped 2 bases and J dropped 2 bases, with 13 bases sitting between them. The CDR3 sequence is CASSYVLGTTYEQYF. The CDR3, as DNA: TGTGCCAGCAGTTACGTGCTCGGGACGACCTACGAGCAGTACTTC.

The chain has TRBV7-9 and TRBJ2-2; weak D call: TRBD2 (5 bases). The germline V gene encodes CDR1 SEHNR and CDR2 FQNEAQ (reference sequence). The V and J ends lost 4 bases and 4 bases respectively, with 16 bases between them. This CDR3 region has 16 residues. CDR3 protein: CASSSQAYRGTGELFF. CDR3 nucleotide sequence: TGTGCCAGCAGCTCCCAAGCCTATCGGGGCACCGGGGAGCTGTTTTTT.

This clone was observed a few times. The chain is built from TRBV4-1 and TRBJ2-2; D might be TRBD1 (6 bases). V was shortened by 4 bases and J by 5 bases, with 14 bases between the two germline ends. Per the germline V gene, CDR1 is MGHRA and CDR2 is YSYEKL. The CDR3 runs 15 residues. The CDR3, as DNA: TGCGCCAGCAGCCTAGCTTTAGGGGGAACCGGGGAGCTGTTTTTT. Translated: CASSLALGGTGELFF.

The V call is TRBV5-6, the J call TRBJ1-4; D call uncertain. CDR3 length: 14 amino acids. Trimming shortened V by 4 bases and J by 0 bases, and 7 bases separated the two germline ends. The germline gives CDR1 SGHDT, CDR2 YYEEEE. The CDR3 reads CASSPAATNEKLFF. The CDR3 DNA sequence: TGTGCCAGCAGCCCCGCCGCAACTAATGAAAAACTGTTTTTT.